One and the same sample provided the 29 T cell receptor beta chains below, sequenced in a study of blood T cell repertoires in COVID-19. This table comes from immunoSEQ multiplex PCR, and its TCRdb copy is limited to in-frame clones, with some not included. This repertoire shows about 45,000 clones, 65% to 85% found once; its top ten account for 7.5% to 9.5%. Sequencing used peripheral blood. These receptors all come from an elderly man in a cohort sampled during active COVID-19.

The genes are TRBV1 and TRBJ1-1; the table's D call, TRBD1, was not checked against the DNA. TRBV1 is a documented pseudogene. This CDR3 comprises 14 residues. The chain's CDR3 is CTSSQESQNTEAFF. The CDR3 bases are TGCACCAGCAGCCAAGAATCCCAGAACACTGAAGCTTTCTTT.

The CDR3 DNA reads as TGTGCCAGCAGCTTAATCAGGCCAGGGGGCGCCGGGGAGCTGTTTTTT. Protein product: CASSLIRPGGAGELFF. The chain has TRBV7-9 and TRBJ2-2; 8 nucleotides agree with TRBD1. Germline CDR1 is SEHNR and CDR2 is FQNEAQ (reference sequence). Germline trimming cut 2 bases from V and 6 bases from J; bases unmatched to any gene: 8. The CDR3 spans 16 residues.

J is TRBJ1-5 and V is TRBV11-2; D is possibly TRBD1 (6 bases). The V end lost 5 bases, the J end lost 2 bases, and 22 bases lay between the germline ends. The CDR3 covers 18 residues. Germline values: CDR1 SGHAT, CDR2 FQNNGV. The DNA of the CDR3 is TGTGCCAGCAGCCCCTCTATTGGGGGCTTAAGTGGCAATCAGCCCCAGCATTTT. It translates to CASSPSIGGLSGNQPQHF.

A single count supports this clone. The rearrangement joins TRBV30 to TRBJ1-4; tentative D call: TRBD1 (5 bases). Germline CDR1 reads GTSNPN; CDR2 reads SVGIG (reference sequence). V was pared by 3 bases and J by 10 bases, with 18 bases between. This CDR3 is built from 14 residues. The CDR3 DNA follows: TGTGCCTGGAGCCGAGGGACTGAGGTCGGAAAACTGTTTTTT. It codes for CAWSRGTEVGKLFF.

This chain connects TRBV27 to TRBJ2-7; D is undetermined. This CDR3 contains 15 residues. Trimming pared 0 bases from V and 1 base from J, leaving 10 bases between. Germline V gives CDR1 MNHEY, CDR2 SMNVEV (reference sequence). The CDR3 coding sequence is TGTGCCAGCAGTTTATCGTCCCCCGGTTCCTACGAGCAGTACTTC. This encodes CASSLSSPGSYEQYF.

The CDR3, as DNA: TGTGCCTGGAGGGCGATGGGACAGGGGGGAGAGACCCAGTACTTC. Translating it yields CAWRAMGQGGETQYF. The chain recombines TRBV30 with TRBJ2-5; 11 nucleotides match TRBD1. Germline CDR1 is GTSNPN and CDR2 is SVGIG (reference sequence). The CDR3 runs 15 residues. V gave up 3 bases and J gave up 4 bases; unmatched junction bases: 7.

J is TRBJ1-5 and V is TRBV19; tentative D call: TRBD1 (6 bases). The CDR3 has 14 residues. Germline-derived CDR1 and CDR2 are LNHDA and SQIVND (reference sequence). V was clipped by 6 bases and J by 3 bases, with 12 bases between them. The CDR3 loop reads CASRQNRDNQPQHF. As DNA, the CDR3 is TGTGCCAGTAGGCAAAACAGGGACAATCAGCCCCAGCATTTT.

The rearrangement uses TRBV5-8 and TRBJ1-5; 9 bases agree with TRBD1. The CDR3 consists of 15 residues. The germline gives CDR1 SGHTS, CDR2 YDEGEE. V lost 0 bases and J lost 7; bases outside the gene matches: 5. The CDR3 spells CASSLGQGDLQPQHF. The CDR3, as DNA: TGTGCCAGCAGCTTGGGACAGGGGGACTTGCAGCCCCAGCATTTT.

V is TRBV19 and J is TRBJ1-1; the D gene is possibly TRBD1 (6 bases). Germline-derived CDR1 and CDR2 are LNHDA and SQIVND (reference sequence). There are 14 residues in the CDR3. V lost 9 bases, J lost 6 bases, and 20 bases lay in between. Here the CDR3 reads CASLRGSRGAEAFF. CDR3 DNA: TGTGCCAGCCTCAGGGGAAGTCGAGGGGCTGAAGCTTTCTTT. The entire variable domain, with the rest obtained from reference TRBV19 and TRBJ1-1, is as follows: DGGITQSPKYLFRKEGQNVTLSCEQNLNHDAMYWYRQDPGQGLRLIYYSQIVNDFQKGDIAEGYSVSREKKESFPLTVTSAQKNPTAFYLCASLRGSRGAEAFFGQGTRLTVV.

The gene calls are TRBV28 and TRBJ1-4; 7 bases are shared with TRBD1. Trimming took 3 bases from V and 5 from J; bases not matched to a gene: 6. This CDR3 has 15 amino acids. Germline CDR1 is MDHEN and CDR2 is SYDVKM. CDR3 nucleotides: TGTGCCAGCAGTTTCCCCGGGACAGACAATGAAAAACTGTTTTTT. This encodes CASSFPGTDNEKLFF. Based on the CDR3 plus reference TRBV28 and TRBJ1-4, the full variable domain is DVKVTQSSRYLVKRTGEKVFLECVQDMDHENMFWYRQDPGLGLRLIYFSYDVKMKEKGDIPEGYSVSREKKERFSLILESASTNQTSMYLCASSFPGTDNEKLFFGSGTQLSVL.

The chain links TRBV18 to TRBJ2-7, with D possibly matching TRBD1 (6 bases). The CDR3 is made up of 14 amino acids. V lost 3 bases to trimming and J lost 6 bases, with 15 bases between them. Germline CDR1 and CDR2: KGHSH and LQKENI. The CDR3 loop reads CASSPGGLRPEQYF. CDR3 sequence (DNA): TGTGCCAGCTCACCTGGGGGCCTCCGACCCGAGCAGTACTTC.

The sample holds a few counts of this clone. The chain has TRBV18 and TRBJ2-7; 8 bases agree with TRBD1. Trimming removed 6 bases from V and 2 bases from J; junction bases left unmatched: 6. The CDR3 spans 14 residues. The germline gives CDR1 KGHSH, CDR2 LQKENI. The CDR3, as DNA: TGTGCCAGCTCCCGCGGACAGGGAACCTACGAGCAGTACTTC. It specifies CASSRGQGTYEQYF.

This chain connects TRBV21-1 to TRBJ1-6; the D call TRBD1 from the table was never checked on the DNA. TRBV21-1 is labeled a pseudogene. This CDR3 spans 15 amino acids. The CDR3 region is CASSKEQVSNSPLHF. The CDR3 DNA sequence: TGTGCCAGCAGCAAGGAACAGGTCTCCAATTCACCCCTCCACTTT.

The chain employs TRBV28 and TRBJ1-5; 12 bases fit TRBD1. The junction had 13 bases not matched to a gene; V was cut back by 6 bases and J by 7 bases. The CDR3 is made up of 17 amino acids. Germline CDR1 MDHEN, CDR2 SYDVKM. The CDR3 here is CASSFSGTGGAKQPQHF. The CDR3 nucleotides are TGTGCCAGCAGCTTCTCGGGGACAGGGGGCGCTAAACAGCCCCAGCATTTT. Based on the CDR3 plus reference TRBV28 and TRBJ1-5, the full variable domain is DVKVTQSSRYLVKRTGEKVFLECVQDMDHENMFWYRQDPGLGLRLIYFSYDVKMKEKGDIPEGYSVSREKKERFSLILESASTNQTSMYLCASSFSGTGGAKQPQHFGDGTRLSIL.

The rearrangement uses TRBV5-1 and TRBJ2-2; 8 positions match TRBD1. This CDR3 comprises 16 residues. With V trimmed by 1 base and J by 1 base, 3 bases remained unmatched. Germline-derived CDR1 and CDR2 are SGHRS and YFSETQ. CDR3 nucleotide sequence: TGCGCCAGCAGCTTGAACGGACAGGGGAACACCGGGGAGCTGTTTTTT. Translation: CASSLNGQGNTGELFF.

Of note for this clone: An end of the junction differs from the germline gene, which may be a read error. The genes are TRBV18 and TRBJ2-7, with TRBD2 identical over 15 bases. The CDR3 contains 14 residues. Germline V gives CDR1 KGHSH, CDR2 LQKENI. CDR3 in amino acids: CASSPGTSGGLRDF. The CDR3 nucleotides read TGTGCCAGCTCTCCCGGGACTAGCGGGGGGCTCCGGGACTTC.

This clone was seen once. The chain carries TRBV23-1 and TRBJ2-1; 10 nucleotides agree with TRBD2. TRBV23-1 is flagged as an ORF with uncertain function. V dropped 6 bases and J dropped 8; count of bases not matched to a gene: 19. The CDR3 is 18 amino acids. Here the CDR3 reads CASSHQCPRAGGIYEQFF. For the CDR3, the DNA is TGCGCCAGCAGCCACCAATGCCCCCGAGCGGGAGGGATCTATGAGCAGTTCTTC.

This clone was found a few times. This rearrangement joins TRBV3-1 (or the pseudogene TRBV3-2) to TRBJ2-3; the D gene is possibly TRBD2 (5 bases). Germline values: CDR1 LGHDT, CDR2 YNNKEL (reference sequence). This CDR3 has 16 residues. The V gene lost 0 bases and the J gene lost 1 base, with 11 bases spanning the gap. Here the CDR3 DNA reads TGTGCCAGCAGCCAAGAGCTAGCCAAGGGCACAGATACGCAGTATTTT. It is translated as CASSQELAKGTDTQYF.

The chain uses TRBV19 and TRBJ2-4; 9 bases line up with TRBD2. The length of the CDR3 is 17 residues. V lost 4 bases to trimming and J lost 0 bases; unmatched junction nucleotides: 7. Germline-derived CDR1 and CDR2 are LNHDA and SQIVND (reference sequence). CDR3 residues: CASSTSGIISAKNIQYF. The CDR3 DNA reads TGTGCCAGTAGTACTAGCGGGATAATCTCAGCCAAAAACATTCAGTACTTC.

V is TRBV6-5 and J is TRBJ2-1; TRBD1 matches at 10 bases. Germline V lookup: CDR1 MNHEY, CDR2 SVGAGI. This CDR3 region has 14 residues. Trimming took 7 bases from V and 5 from J; bases not matched to a gene: 5. CDR3 in DNA: TGTGCCAGCAATCGACAGGGGGCCAACAATGAGCAGTTCTTC. This encodes CASNRQGANNEQFF.

This sequence joins TRBV18 and TRBJ2-7, with TRBD2 identical over 7 bases. Germline-derived CDR1 and CDR2 are KGHSH and LQKENI. V shed 0 bases, J shed 1 base, and the junction held 3 bases outside the gene matches. The CDR3 spans 15 residues. Here the CDR3 reads CASSPPGTISYEQYF. CDR3 DNA: TGTGCCAGCTCACCACCCGGGACTATTTCCTACGAGCAGTACTTC.

The V and J genes are TRBV5-8 and TRBJ2-1; no clear D gene. From germline, CDR1 is SGHTS and CDR2 YDEGEE. CDR3 size: 12 residues. With 6 bases removed from V and 6 bases from J, the gap between germline ends came to 10 bases. The CDR3, as DNA: TGTGCCAGCACCCGACCTAGCAATGAGCAGTTCTTC. This encodes CASTRPSNEQFF.

For the CDR3, the DNA is TGCGCCAGCAGCCAAGCTGAGGTTTCCTACGAGCAGTACTTC. Translated, it gives CASSQAEVSYEQYF. The chain has TRBV4-1 and TRBJ2-7; no firm D call. This CDR3 contains 14 residues. Germline V gene data show CDR1 as MGHRA and CDR2 as YSYEKL. Trimming removed 1 base at V and 1 base at J, with 8 bases between.

This chain links TRBV7-2 with TRBJ1-2, with 7 bases lining up with TRBD1. CDR1 is SGHTA and CDR2 is FQGNSA in the germline V gene. Unmatched junction bases numbered 9, after V lost 1 base and J lost 10 bases. The CDR3 is 14 amino acids. The CDR3 region is CASSLGQGNLHYTF. The CDR3 DNA follows: TGTGCCAGCAGCTTAGGACAGGGTAATTTGCACTACACCTTC. Variable domain in full (rest from reference TRBV7-2 and TRBJ1-2): GAGVSQSPSNKVTEKGKDVELRCDPISGHTALYWYRQSLGQGLEFLIYFQGNSAPDKSGLPSDRFSAERTGGSVSTLTIQRTQQEDSAVYLCASSLGQGNLHYTFGSGTRLTVV.

The chain combines TRBV20-1 with TRBJ2-7, with 8 bases fitting TRBD2. This CDR3 is 12 amino acids long. V gave up 3 bases and J gave up 6 bases; unmatched junction bases: 4. Germline V gene data show CDR1 as DFQATT and CDR2 as SNEGSKA (reference sequence). The CDR3 bases are TGCAGTGCTAGTCCCGGGGGGGGCGAGCAGTACTTC. It yields the protein CSASPGGGEQYF.

Comment on this clone: At the DNA level, this CDR3 is encoded by other sequences in the same sample as well. This chain connects TRBV28 to TRBJ2-7, with 13 positions matching TRBD2. Germline V gives CDR1 MDHEN, CDR2 SYDVKM. The CDR3 sequence is 15 residues long. V lost 6 bases to trimming and J lost 4 bases; unmatched junction nucleotides: 6. For the CDR3, the DNA is TGTGCCAGCAGAAGGACTAGCGGGGGCAGTTACGAGCAGTACTTC. Its protein is CASRRTSGGSYEQYF.

A few counts support this clone. The chain joins TRBV14 to TRBJ2-7; 9 bases fit TRBD2. This CDR3 contains 18 residues. Germline-derived CDR1 and CDR2 are SGHDN and FVKESK. Unmatched junction bases numbered 16, after V lost 4 bases and J lost 3 bases. The CDR3 spells CASSRRRGLLAGDYEQYF. CDR3 DNA: TGTGCCAGCAGCCGCCGACGGGGCCTTTTAGCGGGAGACTACGAGCAGTACTTC.

This sequence joins TRBV7-8 and TRBJ1-1; no clear D gene. The V end lost 8 bases, the J end lost 2 bases, and 12 bases lay between the germline ends. This CDR3 is built from 13 residues. Germline V gene lookup returns CDR1 SGHVS and CDR2 FQNEAQ. In nucleotides, the CDR3 is TGTGCCAGCCGCATAAGCGGTAACACTGAAGCTTTCTTT. The encoded protein is CASRISGNTEAFF. Full variable domain (remainder filled in from reference TRBV7-8 and TRBJ1-1): GAGVSQSPRYKVAKRGQDVALRCDPISGHVSLFWYQQALGQGPEFLTYFQNEAQLDKSGLPSDRFFAERPEGSVSTLKIQRTQQEDSAVYLCASRISGNTEAFFGQGTRLTVV.

This clone was seen once. This chain connects TRBV7-2 to TRBJ1-3; 9 positions agree with TRBD1. This CDR3 spans 15 amino acids. Trimming at V came to 1 base and at J to 3 bases, leaving 1 base not matched to a gene. Germline lookup yields CDR1 SGHTA and CDR2 FQGNSA. In nucleotides, the CDR3 is TGTGCCAGCAGCTTAGGGACAGGGGTTGGAAACACCATATATTTT. It codes for CASSLGTGVGNTIYF.